This T cell receptor (beta chain) originates from a study of control samples from healthy donors and cancer patients. V was clipped by 0 bases and J by 1 base, with 7 bases between them. Germline CDR1 is SGHNT and CDR2 is YYREEE (reference sequence). The CDR3 contains 14 residues. TCRdb keeps only in-frame clones here, not all; method: immunoSEQ multiplex PCR. Among about 270,000 clones listed, roughly four fifths were seen once. The clonotype was recovered from an older woman with lung cancer. V and J are TRBV5-4 and TRBJ1-1; D is undetermined. The sample consisted of PBMCs. The CDR3 sequence is CASSLVRGNTEAFF. The DNA for the CDR3 is TGTGCCAGCAGCTTGGTCCGGGGGAACACTGAAGCTTTCTTT.